One sample yielded the 13 T cell receptor beta chains listed below, sequenced in a study of blood T cells in healthy people across ages. Primed by a sample-barcoded 5' primer and a J-beta primer mix, a second PCR proceeded for 7 to 11 cycles. Via MiXCR, TCRdb re-called the 5' RACE reads, giving one row per CDR3 protein. Of 1.5 million to 2 million distinct CDR3 sequences listed, under 30% are singletons. Sequencing was done on a sample of blood. The origin of the receptors is a woman in her 30s in good health.

The sample holds many counts of this clonotype. The chain employs TRBV5-1 and TRBJ2-1, with TRBD2 identical over 8 bases. CDR1 and CDR2 from the germline V gene are SGHRS and YFSETQ. The ends lost 1 base at V and 4 bases at J; junction bases unmatched: 7. This CDR3 is 16 amino acids long. The CDR3 DNA reads as TGCGCCAGCAGCTTGATCAGCGGGGGCTATTACAATGAGCAGTTCTTC. Amino acid sequence: CASSLISGGYYNEQFF. The whole variable domain, remainder taken from reference TRBV5-1 and TRBJ2-1, is KAGVTQTPRYLIKTRGQQVTLSCSPISGHRSVSWYQQTPGQGLQFLFEYFSETQRNKGNFPGRFSGRQFSNSRSEMNVSTLELGDSALYLCASSLISGGYYNEQFFGPGTRLTVL.

V and J are TRBV18 and TRBJ2-4; 8 bases are shared with TRBD2. This CDR3 region has 15 residues. The ends lost 3 bases at V and 4 bases at J; junction bases unmatched: 5. Germline CDR1 reads KGHSH; CDR2 reads LQKENI. The CDR3 coding sequence is TGTGCCAGCTCACCGAGGACGGGAGGGAAAAACATTCAGTACTTC. It encodes CASSPRTGGKNIQYF.

This clonotype was found a few times. V is TRBV20-1 and J is TRBJ1-2; the D gene is possibly TRBD1 (5 bases). The CDR3 sequence is 15 residues long. The germline V and J ends were trimmed by 6 bases and 8 bases, with 25 bases remaining between them. The germline CDR1 and CDR2 sequences are DFQATT and SNEGSKA (reference sequence). CDR3 sequence: CSALTANSLISGYTF. For the CDR3, the DNA is TGCAGTGCCCTGACAGCGAATAGTCTGATCTCAGGCTACACCTTC.

The CDR3 DNA sequence: TGTGCCAGCAGTTTTATGACAGGGGGCAAAAACGAGCAGTACTTC. Translated, it gives CASSFMTGGKNEQYF. The rearrangement uses TRBV12-3 or TRBV12-4 and TRBJ2-4, with 10 nucleotides matching TRBD1. The J call may not be correct, given that the DNA end is closer to TRBJ2-7. This CDR3 region has 15 residues.

This clonotype was recorded many times. This sequence joins TRBV12-3 or TRBV12-4 and TRBJ2-7; 7 bases map to TRBD1. The V segment lost 6 bases and the J segment 3 bases; nucleotides outside the gene matches: 8. The CDR3 contains 14 residues. The CDR3 is CASSSGQVLYEQYF. In nucleotides, the CDR3 is TGTGCCAGCAGCTCTGGACAGGTCCTCTACGAGCAGTACTTC.

This clonotype has a handful of counts. V usage is TRBV27 and J usage is TRBJ2-3; unclear D gene. Germline assignment: CDR1 MNHEY and CDR2 SMNVEV (reference sequence). The CDR3 consists of 16 residues. With 3 bases removed from V and 0 bases from J, the gap between germline ends came to 13 bases. The CDR3 sequence: CASSFSDGPSTDTQYF. As DNA, the CDR3 is TGTGCCAGCAGTTTCTCGGACGGGCCTAGCACAGATACGCAGTATTTT.

On this clonotype: One end of the junction fails to match germline, which may point to a read error. DNA for the CDR3: TGTGCCGGCAGCTTAGCGCGGAACGCTGAAGCTTTCTTT. This codes for CAGSLARNAEAFF. This chain connects TRBV7-2 to TRBJ1-1; no firm D call. The CDR3 loop spans 13 amino acids. Per germline, CDR1 SGHTA and CDR2 FQGNSA.

This clonotype has just a few counts. V and J are TRBV29-1 and TRBJ2-3; 8 nucleotides match TRBD2. This CDR3 has 14 residues. Looked up from germline, CDR1 is SQVTM and CDR2 is ANQGSEA. V shed 3 bases and J 7 bases; nucleotides not matched to a gene: 9. CDR3 sequence: CSVDRSGSGNTQYF. DNA for the CDR3: TGCAGCGTTGATCGAAGCGGGAGTGGAAATACGCAGTATTTT.

The chain carries TRBV7-6 and TRBJ1-1; tentatively, D is TRBD1 (5 bases). This CDR3 has 16 amino acids. V dropped 1 base and J dropped 3 bases, with 15 bases sitting between them. Germline V CDR1 and CDR2: SGHVS, FNYEAQ. The CDR3 is CASSLGGKGQDTEAFF. The CDR3 bases are TGTGCCAGCAGCTTAGGGGGGAAGGGTCAGGACACTGAAGCTTTCTTT.

The rearrangement uses TRBV20-1 and TRBJ1-6; 7 nucleotides match TRBD1. V lost 0 bases and J lost 4; bases outside the gene matches: 3. Germline CDR1 and CDR2: DFQATT and SNEGSKA (reference sequence). The CDR3 extends over 15 amino acids. CDR3 region: CSARESGQYNSPLHF. CDR3 DNA: TGCAGTGCTAGAGAATCGGGACAGTATAATTCACCCCTCCACTTT.

Points on this clonotype: No conserved phenylalanine or tryptophan ends this CDR3, so it is likely a read error. This rearrangement joins TRBV7-2 to TRBJ2-7, with D unresolved. The germline V gene has CDR1 SGHTA and CDR2 FQGNSA. Between the trimmed V and J ends, which lost 2 bases and 6 bases, there was a span of 11 bases. This CDR3 comprises 13 residues. CDR3 bases: TGTGCCAGCAGCTTAAGTCCGGGCCTCGAGCAGTACTGC. Its translation: CASSLSPGLEQYC.

This clonotype has ten or more counts. The chain uses TRBV5-6 and TRBJ1-5; no reliable D call. Germline V gives CDR1 SGHDT, CDR2 YYEEEE. Trimming cost V 3 bases and J 3 bases, with 10 bases left between them. CDR3 length equals 14 residues. The CDR3 is CASSSGRVNQPQHF. The CDR3 DNA is TGTGCCAGCAGCTCCGGCCGGGTCAATCAGCCCCAGCATTTT.

The chain links TRBV29-1 to TRBJ2-5; 8 nucleotides agree with TRBD2. This CDR3 contains 14 residues. The germline V gene encodes CDR1 SQVTM and CDR2 ANQGSEA. Germline trimming cut 4 bases from V and 11 bases from J; bases unmatched to any gene: 15. The CDR3 DNA sequence: TGCAGCGTTGGACTACTAGCGGCTTACAATGAGCAGTACTTC. Translation: CSVGLLAAYNEQYF.